These 2 T cell receptor beta chains share one sample of origin, sequenced in a study of T cell responses to AZD1222 COVID-19 vaccine. Sequencing was performed with immunoSEQ multiplex PCR; in TCRdb, only in-frame clones are kept and a portion is missing. The table shows more than 95,000 clones, with 92% occurring only once. Sequencing used peripheral blood, obtained 28 days after the second AZD1222 dose. The source of these receptors is an adult who received the AZD1222 COVID-19 vaccine.

The J gene is TRBJ1-1, the V gene TRBV2, with D maybe TRBD1 (5 bases). Germline CDR1 reads SNHLY; CDR2 reads FYNNEI. The CDR3 extends over 12 amino acids. V dropped 3 bases and J dropped 8 bases, with 10 bases sitting between them. The DNA for the CDR3 is TGTGCCAGCAGTGAGTTGGGACGGGAAGCTTTCTTT. Its translation is CASSELGREAFF.

With regard to this clone: The same CDR3 can be traced to other DNA sequences in this sample. This chain joins TRBV5-6 and TRBJ2-7; D remains unclear. CDR3 length equals 12 residues. Trimming cost V 0 bases and J 3 bases, with 4 bases left between them. CDR1 and CDR2 (germline): SGHDT, YYEEEE. This CDR3 reads CASSLGRYEQYF. CDR3 in DNA: TGTGCCAGCAGCTTGGGCCGCTACGAGCAGTACTTC.